A selection of T cell receptor beta chains follows, all from one sample in a study of cytomegalovirus exposure and HLA in healthy donors. The data were produced by immunoSEQ multiplex PCR, yet TCRdb's version contains in-frame clones alone and is incomplete. Among around 150,000 clones, around 88% were seen once, and the ten largest hold roughly 7.7%. Sequencing input: PBMCs. All receptors come from a young woman in good health and CMV-seropositive. CDR3s include the opening cysteine and the closing phenylalanine or tryptophan. A D gene is named only where the DNA matches it firmly. Rows may omit the clone size; those that give it use once, few, many or a size class.

v_call: TRBV28; d_call: -; clone_size: few; j_call: TRBJ2-7; cdr3_aa: CASSSTGSGEQYF; cdr3_nt: TGTGCCAGCAGTTCGACAGGATCGGGGGAGCAGTACTTC
v_call: TRBV6-5; d_call: -; clone_size: -; j_call: TRBJ2-2; cdr3_aa: CASSHGGFGELFF; cdr3_nt: TGTGCCAGCAGTCACGGGGGATTCGGGGAGCTGTTTTTT
v_call: TRBV27; d_call: TRBD2; clone_size: -; j_call: TRBJ2-1; cdr3_aa: CASSLYLAGGQTNEQFF; cdr3_nt: TGTGCCAGCAGTTTATATTTAGCGGGGGGGCAAACAAATGAGCAGTTCTTC
v_call: TRBV6-1; d_call: -; clone_size: -; j_call: TRBJ2-5; cdr3_aa: CASSEMTSVPETQYF; cdr3_nt: TGTGCCAGCAGTGAAATGACTAGTGTGCCAGAGACCCAGTACTTC
v_call: TRBV15; d_call: TRBD2; clone_size: -; j_call: TRBJ2-1; cdr3_aa: CATGLAKFDEQFF; cdr3_nt: TGTGCCACCGGACTAGCTAAGTTCGATGAGCAGTTCTTC
v_call: TRBV21-1; d_call: -; clone_size: -; j_call: TRBJ1-6; cdr3_aa: CASSKTHSSYNSPLHF; cdr3_nt: TGTGCCAGCAGCAAAACCCACAGCTCCTATAATTCACCCCTCCACTTT
v_call: TRBV5-4; d_call: -; clone_size: -; j_call: TRBJ2-1; cdr3_aa: CASSSQGYEQFF; cdr3_nt: TGTGCCAGCAGCTCGCAGGGTTATGAGCAGTTCTTC
v_call: TRBV5-6; d_call: TRBD2; clone_size: -; j_call: TRBJ2-1; cdr3_aa: CASSRLAGYNEQFF; cdr3_nt: TGTGCCAGCAGCCGACTAGCGGGGTACAATGAGCAGTTCTTC
v_call: TRBV18; d_call: -; clone_size: once; j_call: TRBJ1-2; cdr3_aa: CASSPSGAGVRYGYTF; cdr3_nt: TGTGCCAGCTCACCATCGGGTGCAGGGGTACGGTATGGCTACACCTTC
v_call: TRBV11-2; d_call: TRBD1; clone_size: -; j_call: TRBJ2-2; cdr3_aa: CASDARTGRTGELFF; cdr3_nt: TGTGCCAGCGATGCCCGGACAGGGCGAACCGGGGAGCTGTTTTTT
v_call: TRBV16; d_call: TRBD1; clone_size: -; j_call: TRBJ1-1; cdr3_aa: CASSPTGGRDAFF; cdr3_nt: TGTGCCAGCAGCCCGACAGGGGGCCGGGATGCTTTCTTT
v_call: TRBV5-4; d_call: -; clone_size: -; j_call: TRBJ2-3; cdr3_aa: CASSLRREMGTDTQYF; cdr3_nt: TGTGCCAGCAGCTTGCGACGGGAGATGGGAACAGATACGCAGTATTTT
v_call: TRBV4-1; d_call: TRBD2; clone_size: -; j_call: TRBJ2-7; cdr3_aa: CASSHPGLAAAEQYF; cdr3_nt: TGCGCCAGCAGCCACCCGGGACTAGCAGCGGCCGAGCAGTACTTC
v_call: TRBV9; d_call: -; clone_size: once; j_call: TRBJ1-6; cdr3_aa: CASSVGGSPLHF; cdr3_nt: TGTGCCAGCAGCGTAGGAGGTTCACCCCTCCACTTT
v_call: TRBV7-2; d_call: -; clone_size: -; j_call: TRBJ1-1; cdr3_aa: CASSLALVREAFF; cdr3_nt: TGTGCCAGCAGCTTAGCCCTTGTGCGGGAAGCTTTCTTT
v_call: TRBV6-5; d_call: TRBD2; clone_size: -; j_call: TRBJ2-1; cdr3_aa: CASSPLAGGRGEQFF; cdr3_nt: TGTGCCAGCAGTCCCCTAGCGGGAGGGCGGGGCGAGCAGTTCTTC
v_call: TRBV28; d_call: -; clone_size: -; j_call: TRBJ1-3; cdr3_aa: CASSFGSLGPNTIYF; cdr3_nt: TGTGCCAGCAGTTTTGGTAGCTTAGGCCCAAACACCATATATTTT
v_call: TRBV4-3; d_call: -; clone_size: once; j_call: TRBJ1-3; cdr3_aa: CASSQDTRSGNTIYF; cdr3_nt: TGCGCCAGCAGCCAAGACACGCGCTCTGGAAACACCATATATTTT
v_call: TRBV28; d_call: -; clone_size: -; j_call: TRBJ1-5; cdr3_aa: CASSSPEGGSGPQHF; cdr3_nt: TGTGCCAGCAGTTCCCCCGAGGGGGGGAGTGGGCCCCAGCATTTT
v_call: TRBV2; d_call: TRBD1; clone_size: -; j_call: TRBJ1-2; cdr3_aa: CASNFQGAGDYGYTF; cdr3_nt: TGTGCCAGCAATTTTCAGGGGGCCGGTGACTATGGCTACACCTTC
v_call: TRBV4-2; d_call: -; clone_size: -; j_call: TRBJ1-3; cdr3_aa: CASSQVPRDSGNTIYF; cdr3_nt: TGTGCCAGCAGCCAAGTTCCTCGGGACTCTGGAAACACCATATATTTT
v_call: TRBV2; d_call: -; clone_size: -; j_call: TRBJ1-4; cdr3_aa: CASSDTGPGFATNEKLFF; cdr3_nt: TGTGCCAGCAGTGATACAGGGCCAGGATTTGCAACTAATGAAAAACTGTTTTTT
v_call: TRBV9; d_call: TRBD1; clone_size: -; j_call: TRBJ1-3; cdr3_aa: CASSVATGVGQGQDTIYF; cdr3_nt: TGTGCCAGCAGCGTAGCTACAGGGGTCGGGCAGGGACAGGACACCATATATTTT
v_call: TRBV9; d_call: TRBD2; clone_size: -; j_call: TRBJ2-3; cdr3_aa: CASSVGGGPTDTQYF; cdr3_nt: TGTGCCAGCAGCGTCGGCGGGGGGCCCACAGATACGCAGTATTTT
v_call: TRBV7-9; d_call: TRBD2; clone_size: -; j_call: TRBJ2-7; cdr3_aa: CASSLAEGSKQYF; cdr3_nt: TGTGCCAGCAGCCTAGCGGAGGGTTCGAAGCAGTACTTC
v_call: TRBV7-2; d_call: TRBD2; clone_size: -; j_call: TRBJ2-5; cdr3_aa: CASSPGLAMYF; cdr3_nt: TGTGCCAGCAGCCCAGGACTAGCGATGTACTTC
v_call: TRBV2; d_call: TRBD1; clone_size: -; j_call: TRBJ1-3; cdr3_aa: CASTTGVLSGNTIYF; cdr3_nt: TGTGCCAGCACTACAGGGGTCCTCTCTGGAAACACCATATATTTT
v_call: TRBV10-3; d_call: TRBD2; clone_size: -; j_call: TRBJ2-3; cdr3_aa: CAINREGTDTQYF; cdr3_nt: TGTGCCATCAACCGGGAGGGCACAGATACGCAGTATTTT
v_call: TRBV19; d_call: -; clone_size: once; j_call: TRBJ2-2; cdr3_aa: CASSMGAGAGTGELFF; cdr3_nt: TGTGCCAGTAGTATGGGGGCGGGAGCGGGCACCGGGGAGCTGTTTTTT
v_call: TRBV28; d_call: TRBD2; clone_size: -; j_call: TRBJ2-7; cdr3_aa: CASNSGTSGGAGHQKQYF; cdr3_nt: TGTGCCAGCAACTCTGGGACTAGCGGGGGGGCGGGTCATCAGAAGCAGTACTTC
v_call: TRBV4-1; d_call: -; clone_size: -; j_call: TRBJ2-3; cdr3_aa: CASSKSYRDLGGTDTQYF; cdr3_nt: TGCGCCAGCAGCAAGAGTTACAGGGACCTCGGAGGCACAGATACGCAGTATTTT
v_call: TRBV5-6; d_call: TRBD2; clone_size: once; j_call: TRBJ2-5; cdr3_aa: CASAPTSGRVGETQYF; cdr3_nt: TGTGCCAGTGCCCCGACTAGCGGGAGGGTTGGAGAGACCCAGTACTTC
v_call: TRBV29-1; d_call: TRBD1; clone_size: -; j_call: TRBJ1-4; cdr3_aa: CSVEEQGASEKLFF; cdr3_nt: TGCAGCGTTGAAGAACAGGGGGCGAGTGAAAAACTGTTTTTT
v_call: TRBV9; d_call: TRBD2; clone_size: -; j_call: TRBJ2-7; cdr3_aa: CASSPGLADLYEQYF; cdr3_nt: TGTGCCAGCAGCCCGGGACTAGCGGACCTCTACGAGCAGTACTTC
v_call: TRBV5-4; d_call: -; clone_size: -; j_call: TRBJ2-2; cdr3_aa: CASSSNNSPGELFF; cdr3_nt: TGTGCCAGCAGCTCTAATAACTCCCCCGGGGAGCTGTTTTTT
v_call: TRBV19; d_call: -; clone_size: -; j_call: TRBJ1-1; cdr3_aa: CATNQGYGTEAFF; cdr3_nt: TGTGCCACTAATCAGGGGTATGGCACTGAAGCTTTCTTT
v_call: TRBV5-1; d_call: TRBD1; clone_size: -; j_call: TRBJ1-4; cdr3_aa: CASSLGTGRQEKLFF; cdr3_nt: TGCGCCAGCAGCTTGGGGACAGGAAGACAGGAAAAACTGTTTTTT
v_call: TRBV28; d_call: -; clone_size: -; j_call: TRBJ1-2; cdr3_aa: CASSFVRQAYGYTF; cdr3_nt: TGTGCCAGCAGTTTTGTCCGACAGGCCTATGGCTACACCTTC
v_call: TRBV11-2; d_call: -; clone_size: few; j_call: TRBJ2-7; cdr3_aa: CASSLGRDSEQYF; cdr3_nt: TGTGCCAGCAGCTTAGGCAGGGACTCCGAGCAGTACTTC
v_call: TRBV27; d_call: TRBD2; clone_size: -; j_call: TRBJ2-3; cdr3_aa: CASRTAGADTQYF; cdr3_nt: TGTGCCAGCAGAACCGCGGGAGCAGATACGCAGTATTTT
v_call: TRBV4-3; d_call: -; clone_size: -; j_call: TRBJ1-1; cdr3_aa: CASSQAVNMNTEAFF; cdr3_nt: TGCGCCAGCAGCCAAGCGGTTAATATGAACACTGAAGCTTTCTTT